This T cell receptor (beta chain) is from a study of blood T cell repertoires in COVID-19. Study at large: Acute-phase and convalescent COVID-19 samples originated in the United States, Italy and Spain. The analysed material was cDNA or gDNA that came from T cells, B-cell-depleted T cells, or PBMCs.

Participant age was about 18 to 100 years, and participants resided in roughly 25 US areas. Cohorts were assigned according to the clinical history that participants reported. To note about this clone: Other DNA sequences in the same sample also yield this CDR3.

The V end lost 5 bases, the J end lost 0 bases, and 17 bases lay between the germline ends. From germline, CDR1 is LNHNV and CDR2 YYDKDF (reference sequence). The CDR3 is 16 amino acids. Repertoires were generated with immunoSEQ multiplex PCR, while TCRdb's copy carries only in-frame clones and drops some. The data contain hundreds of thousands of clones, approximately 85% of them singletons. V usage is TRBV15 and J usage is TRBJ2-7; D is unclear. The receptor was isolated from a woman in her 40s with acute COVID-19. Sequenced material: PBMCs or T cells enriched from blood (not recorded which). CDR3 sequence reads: CATSDLPTLSSYEQYF. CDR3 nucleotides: TGTGCCACCAGCGACCTCCCGACATTGTCCTCCTACGAGCAGTACTTC.